These T cell receptor beta chains were read from a single sample in a study of cytotoxic CD8 clonotypes in ibrutinib-treated CLL. Sequencing used immunoSEQ multiplex PCR; TCRdb keeps in-frame clones, though not all of them. The sample includes nearly 50,000 clones, 57% of them seen just once. The input for sequencing was PBMCs, taken after 24 months of ibrutinib treatment. Receptors originate from a human donor with chronic lymphocytic leukemia. CDR3s include the opening cysteine and the closing phenylalanine or tryptophan. Each record gives: D gene, clone size, V gene, J gene, CDR3 DNA, CDR3 protein. D genes are given only for firm matches. Not every row has a clone size; where given, it reads once, few, many or a size class.

d_gene: .; abundance: .; v_gene: TRBV5-4; j_gene: TRBJ1-2; CDR3nt: TGTGCCAGCTCCGCCGGGTCCAACTATGGCTACACCTTC; CDR3aa: CASSAGSNYGYTF
d_gene: .; abundance: .; v_gene: TRBV5-1; j_gene: TRBJ2-7; CDR3nt: TGCGCCAGCAGCTTGGGGGGACCGATGGGCGAGCAGTACTTC; CDR3aa: CASSLGGPMGEQYF
d_gene: .; abundance: .; v_gene: TRBV9; j_gene: TRBJ1-1; CDR3nt: TGTGCCAGCAGCGTAGGGGGGGCTCCGAACACTGAAGCTTTCTTT; CDR3aa: CASSVGGAPNTEAFF
d_gene: .; abundance: few; v_gene: TRBV6-4; j_gene: TRBJ2-6; CDR3nt: TGTGCCTCCCAGAAAGCGGCCGGGGCCAACGTCCTGACTTTC; CDR3aa: CASQKAAGANVLTF
d_gene: .; abundance: few; v_gene: TRBV7-9; j_gene: TRBJ2-1; CDR3nt: TGTGCCAGCAGCTTAGGACCAGCGGGCAACAATGAGCAGTTCTTC; CDR3aa: CASSLGPAGNNEQFF
d_gene: TRBD1; abundance: .; v_gene: TRBV2; j_gene: TRBJ1-2; CDR3nt: TGTGCCAGCAGCCTAACAGGGGGGGACTATGGCTACACCTTC; CDR3aa: CASSLTGGDYGYTF
d_gene: .; abundance: .; v_gene: TRBV19; j_gene: TRBJ2-5; CDR3nt: TGTGCCAGTAGTAGACATAGGATGGAGACCCAGTACTTC; CDR3aa: CASSRHRMETQYF
d_gene: .; abundance: .; v_gene: TRBV10-3; j_gene: TRBJ2-7; CDR3nt: TGTGCCATCAGCGGACCGACGAACTACGAGCAGTACTTC; CDR3aa: CAISGPTNYEQYF
d_gene: .; abundance: .; v_gene: TRBV7-8; j_gene: TRBJ1-1; CDR3nt: TGTGCCAGCAGCTTATATTCAGGGGAGGGAAAAGCTTTCTTT; CDR3aa: CASSLYSGEGKAFF
d_gene: .; abundance: .; v_gene: TRBV6-6; j_gene: TRBJ1-3; CDR3nt: TGTGCCAGCAGTTACACCGGGGCTGGAAACACCATATATTTT; CDR3aa: CASSYTGAGNTIYF
d_gene: .; abundance: .; v_gene: TRBV5-1; j_gene: TRBJ2-1; CDR3nt: TGCGCCAGCAGACGCGGGGATAACAATGAGCAGTTCTTC; CDR3aa: CASRRGDNNEQFF
d_gene: .; abundance: .; v_gene: TRBV27; j_gene: TRBJ1-6; CDR3nt: TGTGCCAGCAGTTTAGGGCAGTCAAGATATAATTCACCCCTCCACTTT; CDR3aa: CASSLGQSRYNSPLHF
d_gene: .; abundance: .; v_gene: TRBV20-1; j_gene: TRBJ2-1; CDR3nt: TGCAGTGTTAGCAGCTATGAGCAGTTCTTC; CDR3aa: CSVSSYEQFF
d_gene: .; abundance: few; v_gene: TRBV7-7; j_gene: TRBJ2-2; CDR3nt: TGTGCCAGCAGCTTACAAGAGGGGTCCGGGGAGCTGTTTTTT; CDR3aa: CASSLQEGSGELFF
d_gene: .; abundance: .; v_gene: TRBV19; j_gene: TRBJ2-7; CDR3nt: TGTGCCAGTAGTATCCAAGGGGGGTCTAGCTCCTACGAGCAGTACTTC; CDR3aa: CASSIQGGSSSYEQYF
d_gene: TRBD1; abundance: .; v_gene: TRBV5-1; j_gene: TRBJ1-2; CDR3nt: TGCGCCAGCAGCCCGGGACAGGCTAACTATGGCTACACCTTC; CDR3aa: CASSPGQANYGYTF
d_gene: TRBD1; abundance: few; v_gene: TRBV4-2; j_gene: TRBJ1-6; CDR3nt: TGTGCCAGCAGCCATCCCGGACAGGACCGGTCACCCCTCCACTTT; CDR3aa: CASSHPGQDRSPLHF
d_gene: .; abundance: .; v_gene: TRBV7-9; j_gene: TRBJ1-2; CDR3nt: TGTGCCAGCAGCTTCCGAGGGGGAAACTATGGCTACACCTTC; CDR3aa: CASSFRGGNYGYTF
d_gene: TRBD1; abundance: .; v_gene: TRBV19; j_gene: TRBJ2-1; CDR3nt: TGTGCCAGTAGCCCCGGGACAGGGGGCGGCGATGAGCAGTTCTTC; CDR3aa: CASSPGTGGGDEQFF
d_gene: TRBD2; abundance: .; v_gene: TRBV5-4; j_gene: TRBJ2-7; CDR3nt: TGTGCCAGCAGCCGACCACTAGCGGACTCCTACGAGCAGTACTTC; CDR3aa: CASSRPLADSYEQYF
d_gene: TRBD1; abundance: few; v_gene: TRBV27; j_gene: TRBJ1-3; CDR3nt: TGTGCCAGCAGTTCGACAGGGACCACCTCTGGAAACACCATATATTTT; CDR3aa: CASSSTGTTSGNTIYF
d_gene: .; abundance: .; v_gene: TRBV6-5; j_gene: TRBJ1-6; CDR3nt: TGTGCCAGCAGGGGGCTCACCTATAATTCACCCCTCCACTTT; CDR3aa: CASRGLTYNSPLHF
d_gene: .; abundance: few; v_gene: TRBV6-1; j_gene: TRBJ2-3; CDR3nt: TGTGCCAGCAGTGTTCGTGTAGGTGGTCCAGATACGCAGTATTTT; CDR3aa: CASSVRVGGPDTQYF
d_gene: .; abundance: .; v_gene: TRBV7-9; j_gene: TRBJ2-7; CDR3nt: TGTGCCAGCAGCTTAGTTTCCGGGCAGTACTTC; CDR3aa: CASSLVSGQYF
d_gene: .; abundance: .; v_gene: TRBV7-6; j_gene: TRBJ1-5; CDR3nt: TGTGCCAGCAGCTTAGGGTCGGATCAGCCCCAGCATTTT; CDR3aa: CASSLGSDQPQHF
d_gene: .; abundance: .; v_gene: TRBV7-8; j_gene: TRBJ2-3; CDR3nt: TGTGCCAGCAGCCCCGCTGGAGTGGCAGATACGCAGTATTTT; CDR3aa: CASSPAGVADTQYF
d_gene: TRBD1; abundance: .; v_gene: TRBV6-1; j_gene: TRBJ1-6; CDR3nt: TGTGCCAGCAGTGCGGCGGCAGGGGGTAATTCACCCCTCCACTTT; CDR3aa: CASSAAAGGNSPLHF
d_gene: TRBD1; abundance: .; v_gene: TRBV12-5; j_gene: TRBJ2-3; CDR3nt: TGTGCTAGTGGTACGGGACAGGGGCGAGATACGCAGTATTTT; CDR3aa: CASGTGQGRDTQYF
d_gene: TRBD1; abundance: few; v_gene: TRBV6-6; j_gene: TRBJ1-6; CDR3nt: TGTGCCAGCAGTGGACAGGGTCGAAATTCACCCCTCCACTTT; CDR3aa: CASSGQGRNSPLHF
d_gene: .; abundance: few; v_gene: TRBV5-3; j_gene: TRBJ2-1; CDR3nt: TGTGCCAGAAGCTCTCTTCCGGGACACACACACCAGCACAATGAGCAGTTCTTC; CDR3aa: CARSSLPGHTHQHNEQFF
d_gene: .; abundance: .; v_gene: TRBV5-4; j_gene: TRBJ1-1; CDR3nt: TGTGCCAGCAGCTCGTACAGGGATCGGACTGAAGCTTTCTTT; CDR3aa: CASSSYRDRTEAFF
d_gene: .; abundance: many; v_gene: TRBV19; j_gene: TRBJ1-2; CDR3nt: TGTGCCAGTAGTACATTAGGAGCTAACTATGGCTACACCTTC; CDR3aa: CASSTLGANYGYTF
d_gene: TRBD2; abundance: medium-sized; v_gene: TRBV2; j_gene: TRBJ2-5; CDR3nt: TGTGCCAGCACCTTAGGACTAGCGGGGGGGGTTCAAGAGACCCAGTACTTC; CDR3aa: CASTLGLAGGVQETQYF
d_gene: TRBD1; abundance: few; v_gene: TRBV6-6; j_gene: TRBJ1-6; CDR3nt: TGTGCCAGCAGTCCGACAGGGCATAATTCACCCCTCCACTTT; CDR3aa: CASSPTGHNSPLHF
d_gene: TRBD1; abundance: .; v_gene: TRBV5-4; j_gene: TRBJ2-5; CDR3nt: TGTGCCAGCAGCTTGGCCCACGGACAGGGAGGGACCCAGTACTTC; CDR3aa: CASSLAHGQGGTQYF
d_gene: TRBD2; abundance: few; v_gene: TRBV4-2; j_gene: TRBJ2-1; CDR3nt: TGTGCCAGCAGCCAGCCGGCCGGGACTAGCGGGCACAATGAGCAGTTCTTC; CDR3aa: CASSQPAGTSGHNEQFF
d_gene: .; abundance: many; v_gene: TRBV19; j_gene: TRBJ1-2; CDR3nt: TGTGCCAGTAGTACGAGAGTCTATGGCTACACCTTC; CDR3aa: CASSTRVYGYTF
d_gene: TRBD2; abundance: .; v_gene: TRBV6-1; j_gene: TRBJ2-7; CDR3nt: TGTGCCAGCAGTGAAGAGCGGGGCTCCCACTACGAGCAGTACTTC; CDR3aa: CASSEERGSHYEQYF
d_gene: .; abundance: few; v_gene: TRBV6-6; j_gene: TRBJ1-2; CDR3nt: TGTGCCAGCAGTGGCGATGGCTACACCTTC; CDR3aa: CASSGDGYTF
d_gene: .; abundance: .; v_gene: TRBV29-1; j_gene: TRBJ1-3; CDR3nt: TGCAGCGGGACCGGGGCCTCGGGAGGAAACACCATATATTTT; CDR3aa: CSGTGASGGNTIYF
d_gene: .; abundance: few; v_gene: TRBV7-9; j_gene: TRBJ2-3; CDR3nt: TGTGCCAGCAGCTCCCGCCGCACGAGCACAGATACGCAGTATTTT; CDR3aa: CASSSRRTSTDTQYF
d_gene: .; abundance: .; v_gene: TRBV7-9; j_gene: TRBJ2-3; CDR3nt: TGTGCCAGCAGCCTGACCTGGGACATCAATACGCAGTATTTT; CDR3aa: CASSLTWDINTQYF